Described below is a single T cell receptor (beta chain) sequence and its context. Its antigen has not been determined. Per-base quality was not reported, and no clone a single base away is much larger than it. The data are from a study of follicular helper T cells after annual influenza vaccination (dated by TCRdb to about 2017). About the investigation overall: Blood was drawn on days 0, 7 and 28 after each seasonal influenza vaccination. Six subjects had multi-year samples: four covered two vaccination seasons and two covered three seasons. One week after vaccination, a second recruited cohort of roughly 11 subjects (Table S1) displayed a similar ICOS+CD38+ cTfh response. To look at recall of cTfh clones, some subjects were tracked through successive annual vaccinations covering the 2013-2014, 2014-2015 and 2015-2016 seasons. The 2013-2014 samples were cryopreserved, while the 2015 samples were processed right after collection.

The CDR3 runs 14 amino acids, cysteine and phenylalanine included. Only the CDR3 DNA stays, 42 bases, in frame from base 1. Via the germline V gene, CDR1 is SNHLY and CDR2 FYNNEI. The junction shows trimming of 8 bases on V and 0 bases on J, plus 8 bases between the germline ends. The sample's time point label, decoded: 2015-2016 season, 7 days after influenza vaccination. Adults were given seasonal inactivated influenza vaccine (Fluvarix), and sorted blood CD4 subsets were followed by TCRB sequencing before and after vaccination. To be eligible, subjects had to be community-dwelling and could not have received an influenza vaccine during the previous 6 months. Reasons for exclusion included contraindications to influenza vaccine, substance abuse, HIV/AIDS, active malignancy, immunomodulatory medication, and active illness such as respiratory infection. Per time point, between about 40 and 100 mL of blood was sampled. Non-naive CD4+CXCR5+PD-1+ cells were defined as circulating Tfh and were sorted into two fractions, ICOS+CD38+ and ICOS-CD38-. Ficoll-Paque PLUS or SepMate separation was used to isolate PBMC. Before DNA extraction, cell subsets were sorted from PBMC on a BD FACS Aria.

Findings and caveats that apply to the study as a whole: ICOS+CD38+ cTfh clonality correlated with the frequency of that population, and its change correlated with the change in circulating plasmablast frequency. Only roughly 10-21% of analyzed cells yielded productive TCRB sequences, so sampling of rare clonotypes was not possible. Day 7 ICOS+CD38+ clones were most often found later in ICOS-CD38- cTfh, suggesting that subset may serve as a memory reservoir. Successive annual vaccinations recalled a recurrent oligoclonal ICOS+CD38+ cTfh response that contained tetramer and AIM influenza-specific clonotypes.

Receptor libraries were prepared by the immunoSEQ multiplex PCR assay. Adaptive Biotechnologies carried out TCRB amplification, library preparation, sequencing and preliminary bioinformatics at Survey level resolution. For TCRB sequencing, genomic DNA from the sorted cTfh populations was amplified by multiplex PCR. On the authors' methods: Clonality was calculated in R as 1 minus normalized Shannon entropy, and the Gini index was computed with the R package ineq. Overlap score was the summed counts of shared sequences divided by total counts of all sequences in both compared samples. Significance of shared clonotypes was assessed by Fisher's exact test, with a theoretical repertoire of 10^7 TCRB sequences assumed. As stored in TCRdb, this immuneACCESS dataset retains in-frame rearrangements with V and J assigned. A fraction of the clones does not appear; measured against another copy, unresolved V genes explain less than half of the discrepancy, and the remainder lacks a known reason. That table is the source of V, J and clone size, and D and trimming were worked out from the DNA. The sample records 810 or so clones, around 85% of which are singletons. Of the sample, under 2.5% falls within the top ten clones.

Here the chain combines TRBV2 and TRBJ2-6; the D gene cannot be named for sure. This receptor was obtained from an adult who received the influenza vaccine. The material was CXCR5+ CD38+ circulating T follicular helper cells from blood, obtained 7 days after influenza vaccination. The sample's cell subset or site label is to be understood as: circulating Tfh, non-naive CD4+CXCR5+PD-1+ (ICOS+CD38+ or ICOS-CD38-). The CDR3 amino acid sequence is: CASSGSSGANVLTF. Read as DNA, the sequence is TGTGCCAGCTCGGGTAGCTCTGGGGCCAACGTCCTGACTTTC.